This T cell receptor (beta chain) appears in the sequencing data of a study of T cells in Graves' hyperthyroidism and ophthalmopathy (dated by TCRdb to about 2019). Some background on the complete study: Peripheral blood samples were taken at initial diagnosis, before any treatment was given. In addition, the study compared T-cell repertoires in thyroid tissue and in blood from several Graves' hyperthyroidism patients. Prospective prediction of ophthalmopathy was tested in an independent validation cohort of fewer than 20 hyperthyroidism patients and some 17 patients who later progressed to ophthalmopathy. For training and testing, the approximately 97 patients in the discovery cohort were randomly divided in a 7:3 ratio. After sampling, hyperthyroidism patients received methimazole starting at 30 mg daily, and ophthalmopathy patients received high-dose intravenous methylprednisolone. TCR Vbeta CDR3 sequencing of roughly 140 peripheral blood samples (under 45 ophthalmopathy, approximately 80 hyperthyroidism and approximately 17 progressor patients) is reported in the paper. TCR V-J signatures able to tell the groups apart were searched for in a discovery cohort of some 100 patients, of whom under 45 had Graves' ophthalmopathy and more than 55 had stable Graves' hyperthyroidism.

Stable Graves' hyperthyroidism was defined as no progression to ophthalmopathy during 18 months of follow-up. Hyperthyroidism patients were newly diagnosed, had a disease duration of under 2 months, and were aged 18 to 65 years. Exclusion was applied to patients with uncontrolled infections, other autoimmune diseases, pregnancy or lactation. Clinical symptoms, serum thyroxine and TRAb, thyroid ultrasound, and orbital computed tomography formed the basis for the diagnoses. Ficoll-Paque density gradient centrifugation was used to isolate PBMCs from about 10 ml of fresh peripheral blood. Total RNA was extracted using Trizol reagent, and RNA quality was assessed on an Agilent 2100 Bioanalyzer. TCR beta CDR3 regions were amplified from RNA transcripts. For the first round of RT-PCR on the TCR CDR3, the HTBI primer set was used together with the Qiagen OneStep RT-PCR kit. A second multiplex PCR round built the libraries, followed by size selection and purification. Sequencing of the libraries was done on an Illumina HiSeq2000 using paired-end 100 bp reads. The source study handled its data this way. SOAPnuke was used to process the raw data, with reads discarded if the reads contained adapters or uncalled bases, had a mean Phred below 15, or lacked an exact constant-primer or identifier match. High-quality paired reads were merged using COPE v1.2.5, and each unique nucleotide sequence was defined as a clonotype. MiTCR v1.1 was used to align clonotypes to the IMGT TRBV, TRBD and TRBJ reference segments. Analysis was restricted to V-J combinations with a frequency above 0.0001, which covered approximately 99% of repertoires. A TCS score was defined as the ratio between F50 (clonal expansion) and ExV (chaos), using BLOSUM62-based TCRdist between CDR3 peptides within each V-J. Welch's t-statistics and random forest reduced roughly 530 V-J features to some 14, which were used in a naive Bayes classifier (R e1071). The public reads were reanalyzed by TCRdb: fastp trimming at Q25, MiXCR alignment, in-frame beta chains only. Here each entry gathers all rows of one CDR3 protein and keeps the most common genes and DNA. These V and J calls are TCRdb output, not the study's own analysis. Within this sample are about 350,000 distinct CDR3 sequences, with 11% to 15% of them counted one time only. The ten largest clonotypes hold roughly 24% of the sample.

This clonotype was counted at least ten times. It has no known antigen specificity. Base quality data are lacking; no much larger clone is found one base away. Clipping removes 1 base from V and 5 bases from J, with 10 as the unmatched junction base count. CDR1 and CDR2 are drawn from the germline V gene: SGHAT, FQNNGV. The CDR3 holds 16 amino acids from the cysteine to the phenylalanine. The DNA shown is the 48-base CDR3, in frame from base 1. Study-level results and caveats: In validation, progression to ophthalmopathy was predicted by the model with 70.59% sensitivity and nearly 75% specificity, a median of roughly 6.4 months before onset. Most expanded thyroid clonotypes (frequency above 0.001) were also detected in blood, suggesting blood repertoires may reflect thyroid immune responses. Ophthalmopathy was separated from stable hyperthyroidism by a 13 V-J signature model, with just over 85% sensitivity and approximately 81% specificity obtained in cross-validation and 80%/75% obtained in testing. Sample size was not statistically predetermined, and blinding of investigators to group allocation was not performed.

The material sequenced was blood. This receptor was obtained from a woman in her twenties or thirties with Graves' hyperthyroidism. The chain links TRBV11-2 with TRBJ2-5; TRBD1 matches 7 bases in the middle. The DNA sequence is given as TGTGCCAGCAGCTTAGGAACAGGGGTTAGAACGGAGACCCAGTACTTC. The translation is CASSLGTGVRTETQYF.